Shown below are 8 T cell receptor beta chains from a single sample sequenced in a study of blood T cell repertoires in COVID-19. The table came from immunoSEQ multiplex PCR; TCRdb's copy has only in-frame clones and leaves some out. In the table there are 62,000 or so clones, roughly four fifths of which are singletons. The material sequenced was peripheral blood. These receptors were taken from a human donor in a cohort sampled during active COVID-19.

This chain uses TRBV29-1 with TRBJ1-5; D uncertain. From germline, CDR1 is SQVTM and CDR2 ANQGSEA. The CDR3 length is 13 residues. The CDR3, as DNA: TGCAACCTACGTAGCCGAGGGAATCAGCCCCAGCATTTT. It yields the protein CNLRSRGNQPQHF.

The chain recombines TRBV2 with TRBJ1-1, with D perhaps TRBD1 (6 bases). Trimming cost V 7 bases and J 1 base, with 13 bases left between them. Germline CDR1 SNHLY, CDR2 FYNNEI. This CDR3 has 14 residues. The CDR3 sequence: CASTLRGGNTEAFF. CDR3 coding DNA: TGTGCCAGCACGCTAAGAGGGGGGAACACTGAAGCTTTCTTT.

The chain is built from TRBV11-2 and TRBJ2-1, with 8 positions matching TRBD2. The CDR3 runs to 15 residues. V lost 4 bases to trimming and J lost 4 bases; unmatched junction nucleotides: 6. Looked up from germline, CDR1 is SGHAT and CDR2 is FQNNGV. CDR3 region: CASSSLAGPYNEQFF. The DNA of the CDR3 is TGTGCCAGCAGCTCGCTAGCGGGCCCGTACAATGAGCAGTTCTTC.

V is TRBV18 and J is TRBJ2-3; TRBD2 aligns across 12 bases. CDR1 and CDR2 (germline): KGHSH, LQKENI. The trim removed 4 bases at V and 2 bases at J, leaving 4 bases unmatched. This CDR3 comprises 16 residues. The CDR3 DNA follows: TGTGCCAGCTCACTGGCTAGCGGGGGGGCCACAGATACGCAGTATTTT. As protein: CASSLASGGATDTQYF.

Comment on this clone: A much larger clone lies a single base off, so this may be a read error. Other DNA sequences of this sample code for an identical CDR3. V gene TRBV2 combines with J gene TRBJ2-7; tentatively, D is TRBD1 (6 bases). This CDR3 has 12 residues. Germline CDR1 is SNHLY and CDR2 is FYNNEI. The V gene lost 6 bases and the J gene lost 3 bases, with 9 bases spanning the gap. DNA of the CDR3: TGTGCCAGCAGCGAACAGGGCTACGAGCAGTACTTC. This codes for CASSEQGYEQYF.

The chain carries TRBV6-5 and TRBJ2-7; tentative D call: TRBD1 (6 bases). The CDR3 loop spans 14 amino acids. V was clipped by 4 bases and J by 6 bases, with 16 bases between them. The germline gives CDR1 MNHEY, CDR2 SVGAGI. This CDR3 is CASSLRGITGEQYF. CDR3 sequence (DNA): TGTGCCAGCAGTTTAAGGGGGATAACGGGCGAGCAGTACTTC.

The V gene is TRBV7-2, the J gene TRBJ1-5; 7 positions match TRBD1. Germline V gives CDR1 SGHTA, CDR2 FQGNSA. V lost 4 bases to trimming and J lost 5 bases; unmatched junction nucleotides: 5. This CDR3 comprises 14 residues. CDR3 loop: CASSSQGKDQPQHF. CDR3 sequence (DNA): TGTGCCAGCAGCTCACAGGGGAAGGATCAGCCCCAGCATTTT. Combining the CDR3 with reference TRBV7-2 and TRBJ1-5 gives the whole variable domain GAGVSQSPSNKVTEKGKDVELRCDPISGHTALYWYRQSLGQGLEFLIYFQGNSAPDKSGLPSDRFSAERTGGSVSTLTIQRTQQEDSAVYLCASSSQGKDQPQHFGDGTRLSIL.

V and J are TRBV28 and TRBJ2-1; TRBD1 aligns across 8 bases. V gave up 3 bases and J gave up 8 bases; unmatched junction bases: 9. This CDR3 is 15 amino acids long. Germline V gives CDR1 MDHEN, CDR2 SYDVKM. The CDR3 DNA is TGTGCCAGCAGTTTTTCGGAGGACAGGGTCGATGAGCAGTTCTTC. Amino acids: CASSFSEDRVDEQFF.